This T cell receptor beta chain was captured by sequencing in a study of OX40 agonist ivuxolimab in advanced cancers. As for the study in general: Each dose-escalation patient presented with hepatocellular carcinoma, melanoma, renal cell or head and neck cancer.

Autoimmune disease history or systemic immunosuppression barred patients. Here immunoSEQ multiplex PCR was the method, and the copy in TCRdb shows in-frame clones only, minus some. This table holds almost 80,000 clones, roughly four fifths found once. The V segment lost 1 base and the J segment 0 bases; nucleotides outside the gene matches: 5. This CDR3 is 17 amino acids long. Germline V gives CDR1 SEHNR, CDR2 FQNEAQ (reference sequence). A note on this clone: Its matching antigen is unknown.

Points from the study as a whole: Doses of 0.1 to 3.0 mg/kg were accompanied by clonal expansion of CD4+ and CD8+ blood T cells by week 6. Expanded clones tended on average to be more numerous among CD8+ T cells than CD4+.

The chain is built from TRBV7-9 and TRBJ2-3, with 9 bases aligning to TRBD2. This TCR was recovered from an adult with an advanced solid tumor such as melanoma, head and neck, liver or kidney cancer. The starting material was CD4+ or CD8+ T cells sorted from blood, obtained in a trial of the OX40 agonist ivuxolimab. The CDR3 here is CASSLGLAGESTDTQYF. CDR3 nucleotides: TGTGCCAGCAGCTTAGGATTAGCGGGAGAGAGCACAGATACGCAGTATTTT.